The sequence of this TCR beta chain was determined in a study of blood T cell repertoires in COVID-19. The overall study: PBMCs, B-cell-depleted T cells, or T cells provided the cDNA or gDNA that made up the material.

V trimming: 6 bases; J trimming: 7 bases; junction bases outside the gene matches: 7. Germline V gene lookup returns CDR1 MNHEY and CDR2 SVGAGI. The CDR3 is 13 residues long. Assay used: immunoSEQ multiplex PCR; TCRdb lists only in-frame clones, some missing. The sample has around 200,000 clones, around 87% seen once; the top ten hold approximately 6%. V is TRBV6-5 and J is TRBJ2-7, with TRBD2 identical over 9 bases. The TCR sequence derives from a man aged 55 to 69 who had recovered from COVID-19. Input material: peripheral blood. CDR3 in amino acids: CASRTSGAGEQYF. The CDR3 DNA is TGTGCCAGCAGGACTAGCGGAGCGGGGGAGCAGTACTTC.